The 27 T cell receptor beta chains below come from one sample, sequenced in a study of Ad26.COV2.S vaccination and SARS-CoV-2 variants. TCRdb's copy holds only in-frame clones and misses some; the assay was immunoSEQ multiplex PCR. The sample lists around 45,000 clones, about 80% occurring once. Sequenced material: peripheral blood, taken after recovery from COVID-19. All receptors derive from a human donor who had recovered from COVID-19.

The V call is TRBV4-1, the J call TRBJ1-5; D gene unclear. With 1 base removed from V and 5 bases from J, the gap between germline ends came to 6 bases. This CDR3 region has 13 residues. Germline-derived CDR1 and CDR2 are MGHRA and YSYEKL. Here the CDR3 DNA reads TGCGCCAGCAGCCAAGTCGGTGATCAGCCCCAGCATTTT. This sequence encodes CASSQVGDQPQHF.

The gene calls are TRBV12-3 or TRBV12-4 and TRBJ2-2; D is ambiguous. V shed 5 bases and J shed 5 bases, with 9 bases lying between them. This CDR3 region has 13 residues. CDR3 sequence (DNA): TGTGCCAGCAGTAGCCTGAGGACCGGGGAGCTGTTTTTT. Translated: CASSSLRTGELFF.

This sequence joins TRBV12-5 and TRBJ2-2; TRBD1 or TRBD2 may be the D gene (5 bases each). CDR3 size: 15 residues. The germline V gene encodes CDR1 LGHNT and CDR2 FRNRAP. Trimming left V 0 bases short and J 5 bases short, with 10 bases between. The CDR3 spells CASGLVIGATGELFF. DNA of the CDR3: TGTGCTAGTGGTTTGGTGATCGGGGCGACCGGGGAGCTGTTTTTT. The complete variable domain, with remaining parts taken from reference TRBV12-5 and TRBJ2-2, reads DARVTQTPRHKVTEMGQEVTMRCQPILGHNTVFWYRQTMMQGLELLAYFRNRAPLDDSGMPKDRFSAEMPDATLATLKIQPSEPRDSAVYFCASGLVIGATGELFFGEGSRLTVL.

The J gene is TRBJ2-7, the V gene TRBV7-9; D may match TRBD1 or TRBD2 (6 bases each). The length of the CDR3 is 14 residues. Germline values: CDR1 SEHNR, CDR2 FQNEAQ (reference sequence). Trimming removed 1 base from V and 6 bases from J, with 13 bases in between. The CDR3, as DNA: TGTGCCAGCAGCTTAGGGGACACGCGGGGCGAGCAGTACTTC. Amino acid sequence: CASSLGDTRGEQYF.

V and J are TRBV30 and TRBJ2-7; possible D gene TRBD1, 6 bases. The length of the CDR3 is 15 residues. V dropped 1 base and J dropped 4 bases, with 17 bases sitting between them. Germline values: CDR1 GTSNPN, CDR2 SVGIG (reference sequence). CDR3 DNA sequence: TGTGCCTGGAGTGACCCAAATCCACAGGGATACGAGCAGTACTTC. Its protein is CAWSDPNPQGYEQYF.

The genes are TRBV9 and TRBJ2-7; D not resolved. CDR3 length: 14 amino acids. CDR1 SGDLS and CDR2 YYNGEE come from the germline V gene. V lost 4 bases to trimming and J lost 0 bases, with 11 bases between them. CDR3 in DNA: TGTGCCAGCAGCCCGCGAGAGAGCTCCTACGAGCAGTACGTC. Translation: CASSPRESSYEQYV.

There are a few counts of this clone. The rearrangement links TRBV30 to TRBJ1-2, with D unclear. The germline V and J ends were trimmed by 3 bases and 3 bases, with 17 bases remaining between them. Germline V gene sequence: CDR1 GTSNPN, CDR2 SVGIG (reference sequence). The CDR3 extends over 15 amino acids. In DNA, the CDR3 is TGTGCCTGGAGCCCAATTGGGGAGGTTTACTATGGCTACACCTTC. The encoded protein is CAWSPIGEVYYGYTF.

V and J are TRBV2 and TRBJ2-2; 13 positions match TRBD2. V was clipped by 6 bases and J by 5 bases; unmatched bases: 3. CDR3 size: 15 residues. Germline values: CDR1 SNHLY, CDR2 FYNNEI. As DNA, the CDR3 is TGTGCCAGCAGGGGGGGACTAGCGGGGACCGGGGAGCTGTTTTTT. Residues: CASRGGLAGTGELFF. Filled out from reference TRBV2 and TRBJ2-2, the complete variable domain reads EPEVTQTPSHQVTQMGQEVILRCVPISNHLYFYWYRQILGQKVEFLVSFYNNEISEKSEIFDDQFSVERPDGSNFTLKIRSTKLEDSAMYFCASRGGLAGTGELFFGEGSRLTVL.

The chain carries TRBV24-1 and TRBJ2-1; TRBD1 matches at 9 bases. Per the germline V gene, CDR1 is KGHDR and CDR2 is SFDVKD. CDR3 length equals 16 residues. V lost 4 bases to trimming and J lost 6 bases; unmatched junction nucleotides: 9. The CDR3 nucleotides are TGTGCCACCAGTGACTGGGGACAGGGACACGCCAATGAGCAGTTCTTC. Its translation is CATSDWGQGHANEQFF.

This chain's CDR3 is CASSVRTGGYTGELFF. The CDR3 region has the DNA TGTGCCAGCAGCGTAAGGACAGGGGGCTATACCGGGGAGCTGTTTTTT. This rearrangement joins TRBV9 to TRBJ2-2; the match to TRBD1 covers 11 bases. The CDR3 runs 16 residues. Trimming at V came to 1 base and at J to 5 bases, leaving 4 bases not matched to a gene. Looked up from germline, CDR1 is SGDLS and CDR2 is YYNGEE.

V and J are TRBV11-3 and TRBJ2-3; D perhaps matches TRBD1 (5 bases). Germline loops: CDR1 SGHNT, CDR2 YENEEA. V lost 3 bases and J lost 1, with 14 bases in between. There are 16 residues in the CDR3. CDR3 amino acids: CASSFRGLAGTDTQYF. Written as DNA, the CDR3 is TGTGCCAGCAGCTTTAGGGGATTAGCTGGCACAGATACGCAGTATTTT.

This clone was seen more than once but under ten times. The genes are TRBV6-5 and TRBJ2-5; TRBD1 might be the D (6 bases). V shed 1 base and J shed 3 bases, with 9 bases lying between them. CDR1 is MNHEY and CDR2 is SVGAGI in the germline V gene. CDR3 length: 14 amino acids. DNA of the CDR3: TGTGCCAGCAGTTACTTCTGGACAGAAGAGACCCAGTACTTC. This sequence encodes CASSYFWTEETQYF.

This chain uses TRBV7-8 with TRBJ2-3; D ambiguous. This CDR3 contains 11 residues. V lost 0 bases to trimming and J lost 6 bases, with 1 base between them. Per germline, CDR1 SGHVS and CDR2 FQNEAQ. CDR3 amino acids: CASSLADTQYF. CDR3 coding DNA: TGTGCCAGCAGCTTAGCGGATACGCAGTATTTT.

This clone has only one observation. In DNA form, the CDR3 reads TGTGCCAGCAGCTTAGTTGGGGAGGACTATGGCTACACCTTC. Translating gives CASSLVGEDYGYTF. The V call is TRBV7-2, the J call TRBJ1-2, with D hard to call. Germline V gene lookup returns CDR1 SGHTA and CDR2 FQGNSA. Deletions cut 1 base from V and 3 bases from J, with 9 bases between. The CDR3 contains 14 residues.

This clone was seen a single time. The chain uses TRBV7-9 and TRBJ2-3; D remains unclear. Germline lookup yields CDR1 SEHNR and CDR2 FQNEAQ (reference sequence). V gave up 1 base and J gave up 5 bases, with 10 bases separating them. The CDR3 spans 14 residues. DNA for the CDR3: TGTGCCAGCAGCTTAGGCGGTGGGTTAGATACGCAGTATTTT. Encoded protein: CASSLGGGLDTQYF.

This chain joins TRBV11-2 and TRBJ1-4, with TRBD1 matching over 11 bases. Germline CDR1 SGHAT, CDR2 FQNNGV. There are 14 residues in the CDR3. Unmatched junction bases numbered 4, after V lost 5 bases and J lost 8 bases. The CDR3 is CASSLGQGGEKLFF. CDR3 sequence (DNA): TGTGCCAGCAGCCTGGGACAGGGGGGGGAAAAACTGTTTTTT.

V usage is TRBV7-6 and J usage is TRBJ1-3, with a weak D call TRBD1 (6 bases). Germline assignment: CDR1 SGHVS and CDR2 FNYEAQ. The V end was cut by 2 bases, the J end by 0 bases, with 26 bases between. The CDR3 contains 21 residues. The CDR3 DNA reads TGTGCCAGCAGCTTATTTGCGGTCGGGGGGGCCGGCGCGGGCTCTGGAAACACCATATATTTT. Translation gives CASSLFAVGGAGAGSGNTIYF.

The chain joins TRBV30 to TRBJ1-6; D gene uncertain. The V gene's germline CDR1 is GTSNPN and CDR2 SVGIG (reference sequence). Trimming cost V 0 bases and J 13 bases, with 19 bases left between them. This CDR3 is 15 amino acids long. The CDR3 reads CAWSVGRVEVGPLHF. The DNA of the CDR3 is TGTGCCTGGAGTGTTGGTCGGGTGGAGGTAGGGCCCCTCCACTTT.

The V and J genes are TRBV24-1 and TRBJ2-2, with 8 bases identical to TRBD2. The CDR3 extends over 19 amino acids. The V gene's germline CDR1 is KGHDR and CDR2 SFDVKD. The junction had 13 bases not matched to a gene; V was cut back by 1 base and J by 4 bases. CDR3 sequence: CATSDFPILRGAGTGELFF. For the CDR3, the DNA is TGTGCCACCAGTGATTTCCCAATCCTGCGGGGGGCAGGCACCGGGGAGCTGTTTTTT.

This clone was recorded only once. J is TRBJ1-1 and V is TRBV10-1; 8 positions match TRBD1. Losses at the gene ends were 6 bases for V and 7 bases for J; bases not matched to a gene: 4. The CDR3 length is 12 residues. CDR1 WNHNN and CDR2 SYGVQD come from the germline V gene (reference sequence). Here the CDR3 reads CASSLTGGEAFF. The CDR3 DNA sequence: TGCGCCAGCAGCCTAACAGGGGGTGAAGCTTTCTTT.

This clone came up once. The CDR3 DNA is TGTGCCAGCAGTGGGGAGTCAGAAGCTTTCTTT. It codes for CASSGESEAFF. This chain connects TRBV2 to TRBJ1-1; no clear D. The length of the CDR3 is 11 residues. The germline V gene has CDR1 SNHLY and CDR2 FYNNEI. Trimming shortened V by 4 bases and J by 8 bases, and 8 bases separated the two germline ends.

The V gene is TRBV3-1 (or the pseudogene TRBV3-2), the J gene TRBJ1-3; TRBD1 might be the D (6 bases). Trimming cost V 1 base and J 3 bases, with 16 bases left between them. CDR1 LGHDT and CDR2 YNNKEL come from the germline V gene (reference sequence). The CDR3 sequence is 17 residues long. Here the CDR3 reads CASSQAFQGLRGNTIYF. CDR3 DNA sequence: TGTGCCAGCAGCCAAGCATTTCAGGGGCTGCGTGGAAACACCATATATTTT.

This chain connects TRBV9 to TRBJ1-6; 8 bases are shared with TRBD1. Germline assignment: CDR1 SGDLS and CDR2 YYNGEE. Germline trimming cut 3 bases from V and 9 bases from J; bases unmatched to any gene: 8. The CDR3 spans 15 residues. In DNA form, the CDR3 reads TGTGCCAGCAGCGCGCGACAGGGGAATGGTTCACCCCTCCACTTT. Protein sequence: CASSARQGNGSPLHF.

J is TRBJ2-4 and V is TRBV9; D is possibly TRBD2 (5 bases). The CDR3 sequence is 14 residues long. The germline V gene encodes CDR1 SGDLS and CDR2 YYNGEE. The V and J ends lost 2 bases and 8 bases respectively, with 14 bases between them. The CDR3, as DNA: TGTGCCAGCAGCGTGGCGGCCTTCGGGGACATTCAGTACTTC. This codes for CASSVAAFGDIQYF.

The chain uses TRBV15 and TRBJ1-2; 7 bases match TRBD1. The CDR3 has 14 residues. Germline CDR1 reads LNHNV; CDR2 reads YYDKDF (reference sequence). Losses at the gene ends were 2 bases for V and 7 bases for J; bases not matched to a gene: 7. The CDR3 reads CATSRPGTAIGYTF. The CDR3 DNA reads TGTGCCACCAGCAGACCCGGGACAGCCATTGGCTACACCTTC.

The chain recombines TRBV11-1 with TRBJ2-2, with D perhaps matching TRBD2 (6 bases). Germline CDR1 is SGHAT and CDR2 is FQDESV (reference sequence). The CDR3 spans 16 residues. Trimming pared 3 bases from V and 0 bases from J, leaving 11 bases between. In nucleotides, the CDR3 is TGTGCCAGCAGCTTCGAGTGGGGGGCGAACACCGGGGAGCTGTTTTTT. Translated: CASSFEWGANTGELFF. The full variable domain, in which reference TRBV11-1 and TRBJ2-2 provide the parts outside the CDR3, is EAEVAQSPRYKITEKSQAVAFWCDPISGHATLYWYRQILGQGPELLVQFQDESVVDDSQLPKDRFSAERLKGVDSTLKIQPAELGDSAMYLCASSFEWGANTGELFFGEGSRLTVL.

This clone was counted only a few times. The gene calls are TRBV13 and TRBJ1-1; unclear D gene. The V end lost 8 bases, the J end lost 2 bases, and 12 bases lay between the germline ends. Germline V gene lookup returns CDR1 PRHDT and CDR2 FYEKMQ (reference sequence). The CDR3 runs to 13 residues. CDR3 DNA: TGTGCCAGCGCCCCCACGGGAAACACTGAAGCTTTCTTT. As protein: CASAPTGNTEAFF. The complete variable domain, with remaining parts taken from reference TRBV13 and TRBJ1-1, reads AAGVIQSPRHLIKEKRETATLKCYPIPRHDTVYWYQQGPGQDPQFLISFYEKMQSDKGSIPDRFSAQQFSDYHSELNMSSLELGDSALYFCASAPTGNTEAFFGQGTRLTVV.